What follows are 7 T cell receptor beta chains derived from one specimen sequenced in a study of cytomegalovirus exposure and HLA in healthy donors. Method: immunoSEQ multiplex PCR; TCRdb's copy keeps in-frame clones and lacks some. This sample has around 300,000 clones, with 70% to 90% found just once. Material: PBMCs. Every receptor here comes from a woman between 18 and 29 years old in good health and CMV-seronegative.

The chain joins TRBV5-1 to TRBJ2-7, with 8 nucleotides matching TRBD2. The CDR3 runs to 15 residues. In germline, CDR1 is SGHRS, CDR2 YFSETQ. Trimming removed 0 bases from V and 2 bases from J; junction bases left unmatched: 4. CDR3 sequence (DNA): TGCGCCAGCAGCTTGGAATTAGCGGGAACCTACGAGCAGTACTTC. Its protein product is CASSLELAGTYEQYF. Based on the CDR3 plus reference TRBV5-1 and TRBJ2-7, the full variable domain is KAGVTQTPRYLIKTRGQQVTLSCSPISGHRSVSWYQQTPGQGLQFLFEYFSETQRNKGNFPGRFSGRQFSNSRSEMNVSTLELGDSALYLCASSLELAGTYEQYFGPGTRLTVT.

The rearrangement uses TRBV19 and TRBJ1-1, with TRBD1 identical over 9 bases. The CDR3 runs to 13 residues. V was pared by 8 bases and J by 5 bases, with 6 bases of the junction left unmatched. Germline CDR1 and CDR2: LNHDA and SQIVND (reference sequence). Here the CDR3 reads CASGRTGATEAFF. For the CDR3, the DNA is TGTGCCAGTGGAAGGACAGGGGCGACTGAAGCTTTCTTT.

This chain links TRBV19 with TRBJ1-3, with a weak D call TRBD1 (5 bases). This CDR3 contains 13 residues. V gave up 6 bases and J gave up 4 bases, with 10 bases separating them. Germline assignment: CDR1 LNHDA and CDR2 SQIVND (reference sequence). The CDR3 coding sequence is TGTGCCAGTAGCCGGACAACCGGAAACACCATATATTTT. It encodes CASSRTTGNTIYF.

This clone was counted between two and nine times. This rearrangement joins TRBV5-6 to TRBJ2-7; D perhaps matches TRBD1 (5 bases). The CDR3 extends over 14 amino acids. CDR1 and CDR2 (germline): SGHDT, YYEEEE. The V gene lost 1 base and the J gene lost 3 bases, with 11 bases spanning the gap. This CDR3 is CASSLTGYGYEQYF. Written as DNA, the CDR3 is TGTGCCAGCAGCTTGACAGGATATGGCTACGAGCAGTACTTC.

The chain couples TRBV5-5 to TRBJ2-7, with 8 bases lining up with TRBD2. The V gene's germline CDR1 is SGHKS and CDR2 YYEKEE (reference sequence). Trimming took 4 bases from V and 0 from J; bases not matched to a gene: 6. There are 15 residues in the CDR3. This CDR3 is CASSPGGSRSYEQYF. CDR3 coding DNA: TGTGCCAGCAGCCCGGGGGGGTCCCGCTCCTACGAGCAGTACTTC.

V is TRBV18 and J is TRBJ1-4; a possible D gene is TRBD1 (6 bases). V lost 2 bases, J lost 0 bases, and 16 bases lay in between. The CDR3 contains 18 residues. Germline-derived CDR1 and CDR2 are KGHSH and LQKENI. The CDR3 DNA reads as TGTGCCAGCTCACCATCCTCGGGACAATGGGCAACTAATGAAAAACTGTTTTTT. Its translation: CASSPSSGQWATNEKLFF.

J is TRBJ2-2 and V is TRBV9; perhaps TRBD2 as D (6 bases). V was cut by 6 bases and J by 8 bases, with 20 bases left in between. The CDR3 runs 15 residues. The V gene's germline CDR1 is SGDLS and CDR2 YYNGEE. CDR3 in amino acids: CASNLAGTHSGELFF. The CDR3 DNA reads as TGTGCCAGCAACCTAGCCGGGACTCACAGTGGGGAGCTGTTTTTT.